This T cell receptor (beta chain) was sequenced in a study of CD8+ T cells in alopecia areata. PBMC-derived CD4+ and CD8+ T cells were sorted. Following extraction, RNA underwent reverse transcription to cDNA, which served as the sequencing template. The data were produced by immunoSEQ multiplex PCR, yet TCRdb's version contains in-frame clones alone and is incomplete. The sample yields over 200,000 clones, approximately 52% seen once. Sequencing used CD4+ T cells sorted from blood, obtained at week 0. This clonotype was sampled from a human donor with alopecia areata.

The CDR3: CASAYQGFDGYTF. The CDR3 coding sequence is TGTGCCAGCGCCTACCAGGGGTTTGATGGCTACACCTTC. This chain uses TRBV2 with TRBJ1-2, with D tentatively TRBD1 (6 bases). The CDR3 runs 13 residues. Germline V gene data show CDR1 as SNHLY and CDR2 as FYNNEI. Deletions cut 8 bases from V and 6 bases from J, with 16 bases between.